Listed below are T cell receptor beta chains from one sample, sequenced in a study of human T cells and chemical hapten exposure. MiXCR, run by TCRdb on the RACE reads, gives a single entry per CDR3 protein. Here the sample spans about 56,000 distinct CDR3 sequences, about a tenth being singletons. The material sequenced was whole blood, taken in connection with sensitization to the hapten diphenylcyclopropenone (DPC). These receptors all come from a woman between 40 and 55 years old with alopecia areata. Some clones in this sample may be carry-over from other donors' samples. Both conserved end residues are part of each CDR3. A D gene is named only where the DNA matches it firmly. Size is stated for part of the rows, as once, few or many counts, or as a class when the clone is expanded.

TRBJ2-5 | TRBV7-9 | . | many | TGTGCCAGCAGCCGGTACGAGACCCAGTACTTC | CASSRYETQYF
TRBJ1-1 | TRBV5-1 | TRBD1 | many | TGCGCCAGCAGCTTGGCCGGGACAGGGGGTGCTGAAGCTTTCTTT | CASSLAGTGGAEAFF
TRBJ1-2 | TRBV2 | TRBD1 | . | TGTGCCAGCAGTGAATTTAGGACAGGGGACTATGGCTACACCTTC | CASSEFRTGDYGYTF
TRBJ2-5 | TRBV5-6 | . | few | TGTGCCAGCAGCCGGCAACAGGGATTCGTGGAGACCCAGTACTTC | CASSRQQGFVETQYF
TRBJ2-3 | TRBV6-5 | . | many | TGTGCCAGCAGTTGGATGACGGGGACAGATACGCAGTATTTT | CASSWMTGTDTQYF
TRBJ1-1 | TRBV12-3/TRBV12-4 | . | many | TGTGCCAGCAGTTTACTTGTTCTGGGGGACATGAACACTGAAGCTTTCTTT | CASSLLVLGDMNTEAFF
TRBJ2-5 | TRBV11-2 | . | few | TGTGCCAGCAGCTCGGACCTCCGCCAAGAGACCCAGTACTTC | CASSSDLRQETQYF
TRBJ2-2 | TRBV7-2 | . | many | TGTGCCAGCAGCTACAGACAGTTTAACACCGGGGAGCTGTTTTTT | CASSYRQFNTGELFF
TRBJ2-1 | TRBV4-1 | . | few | TGCGCCAGCAGCCAAGAGGTGGGGAGCTCCTACAATGAGCAGTTCTTC | CASSQEVGSSYNEQFF
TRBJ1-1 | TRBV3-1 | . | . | TGTGCCAGCAGCCTACTTTCCACTGAAGCTTTCTTT | CASSLLSTEAFF
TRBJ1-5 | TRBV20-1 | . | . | TGCAGTGCTAGAGTCAGTAGCAATCAGCCCCAGCATTTT | CSARVSSNQPQHF
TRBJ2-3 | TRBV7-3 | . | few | TGTGCCAGCAGCTCATATGGACAGATAGATACGCAGTATTTT | CASSSYGQIDTQYF
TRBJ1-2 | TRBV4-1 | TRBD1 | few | TGCGCCAGCAGCCAAGTGATAACAGGGGCCGACGGCTACACCTTC | CASSQVITGADGYTF
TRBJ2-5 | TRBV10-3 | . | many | TGTGCCGTAGGCCTAGGACAAGCGCCGGAGACCCAGTACTTC | CAVGLGQAPETQYF
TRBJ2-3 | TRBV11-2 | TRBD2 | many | TGTGCCAGCAGCTTAGATCTAGCGGGGGGCACAGATACGCAGTATTTT | CASSLDLAGGTDTQYF
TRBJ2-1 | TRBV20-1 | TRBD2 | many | TGCAGTGCCCAACATGGACTAGGGTGGGGTTATGAGCAGTTCTTC | CSAQHGLGWGYEQFF
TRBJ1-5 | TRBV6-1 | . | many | TGTGCCAGCATTCGGGGTGCGAGCAATCAGCCCCAGCATTTT | CASIRGASNQPQHF
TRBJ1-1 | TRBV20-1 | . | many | TGCAGTGCTAGACAGGGAAGGGCAAACACTGAAGCTTTCTTT | CSARQGRANTEAFF
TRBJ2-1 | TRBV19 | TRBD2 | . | TGTGCCAGTATAGGGACTAGCGGGGGAATATACAATGAGCAGTTCTTC | CASIGTSGGIYNEQFF
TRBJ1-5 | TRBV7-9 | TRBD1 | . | TGTGCCAGCAGTTATACAGGGGACAATCAGCCCCAGCATTTT | CASSYTGDNQPQHF
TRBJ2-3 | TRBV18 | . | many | TGTGCCAGCTCACCTCCTTTGGGGGGCTCGACAGATACGCAGTATTTT | CASSPPLGGSTDTQYF
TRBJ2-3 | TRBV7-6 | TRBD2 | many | TGTGCCAGCAGCGCGACTAGCGGGGCCCCCACAGATACGCAGTATTTT | CASSATSGAPTDTQYF
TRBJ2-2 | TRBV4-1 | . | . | TGCGCCAGCAGCCACCCCGGGGCCGGGGCCGGGGAGCTGTTTTTT | CASSHPGAGAGELFF
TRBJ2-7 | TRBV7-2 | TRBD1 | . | TGTGCCAGCAGCCGAGGGGACAGGGGGCGCGGCGAGCAGTACTTC | CASSRGDRGRGEQYF
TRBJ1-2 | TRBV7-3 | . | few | TGTGCCAGCAGCTTAACTGGACAGTCAGGCTACACCTTC | CASSLTGQSGYTF
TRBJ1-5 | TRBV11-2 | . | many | TGTGCCAGCAGCTTAGTGACACATAATCAGCCCCAGCATTTT | CASSLVTHNQPQHF
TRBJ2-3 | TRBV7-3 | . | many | TGTGCCAGCAGCTTAGACCGGACAGATACGCAGTATTTT | CASSLDRTDTQYF
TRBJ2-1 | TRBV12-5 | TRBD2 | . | TGTGCTAGTGGTTTTGTGATTACTAGCGGAGATTACAATGAGCAGTTCTTC | CASGFVITSGDYNEQFF
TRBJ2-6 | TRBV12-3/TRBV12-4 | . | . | TGTGCCAGCAGTCCCCTGACTGGTGGGGCCAACGTCCTGACTTTC | CASSPLTGGANVLTF
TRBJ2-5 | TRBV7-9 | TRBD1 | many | TGTGCCAGCAGTTCCGGGACAGGCATTCAAGAGACCCAGTACTTC | CASSSGTGIQETQYF
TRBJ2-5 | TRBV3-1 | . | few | TGTGCCAGCAGCCAAGATGTCAGGGGACCACAAGAGACCCAGTACTTC | CASSQDVRGPQETQYF
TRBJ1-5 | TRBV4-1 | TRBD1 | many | TGCGCCAGCAGCCAAGGGACAGGGGTTAGCAATCAGCCCCAGCATTTT | CASSQGTGVSNQPQHF
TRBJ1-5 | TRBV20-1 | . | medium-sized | TGCAGTGCTAGAGAGAGCATTGAGAATCAGCCCCAGCATTTT | CSARESIENQPQHF
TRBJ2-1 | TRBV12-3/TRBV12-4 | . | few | TGTGCCAGCACCCTACAGAGCTCCTACAATGAGCAGTTCTTC | CASTLQSSYNEQFF
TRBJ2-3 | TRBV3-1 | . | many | TGTGCCAGCAGCCAAGTAGGAGCGTCTAGGGCCCTCGCATTT | CASSQVGASRALAF
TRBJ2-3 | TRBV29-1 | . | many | TGCAGCCTCTTGGGCACAGATACGCAGTATTTT | CSLLGTDTQYF
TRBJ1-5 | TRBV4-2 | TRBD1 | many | TGTGCCAGCAGCCCATTGCAGGGGGCGCAAGGGGGACAGCCCCAGCATTTT | CASSPLQGAQGGQPQHF
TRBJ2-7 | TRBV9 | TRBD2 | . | TGTGCCAGCAGCGTGAGCACGGGGGGGACCTACGAGCAGTACTTC | CASSVSTGGTYEQYF
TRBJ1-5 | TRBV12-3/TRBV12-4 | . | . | TGTGCCAGCAGTTTAAGCAGGGTGGATCAGCCCCAGCATTTT | CASSLSRVDQPQHF
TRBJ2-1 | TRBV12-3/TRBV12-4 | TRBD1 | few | TGTGCCAGCAGTTCCGGGACAGGGGCCTACAATGAGCAGTTCTTC | CASSSGTGAYNEQFF
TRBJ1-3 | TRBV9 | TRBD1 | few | TGTGCCAGCAGCCTGCGGACAGGGAGGGACTCTGGAAACACCATATATTTT | CASSLRTGRDSGNTIYF
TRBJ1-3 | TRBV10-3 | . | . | TGTGCCATCAGGATACAGGGTAACGGAAACACCATGTATTTT | CAIRIQGNGNTMYF
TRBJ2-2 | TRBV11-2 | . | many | TGTGCCAGCAGCTTAAGCAACACCGGGGAGCTGTTTTTT | CASSLSNTGELFF